Sequencing of this TCR beta chain was carried out in a study of blood T cells in healthy people across ages. The study, taken as a whole, reports: As naive T cell percentage varied, TCR beta diversity correlated strongly with it.

With each sample, at least 5 micrograms of total RNA were extracted. A J-beta primer mix and a sample-barcoded 5' primer were used in a second PCR of about 7 to 12 cycles. Paired-end reads containing CDR3 totaled no fewer than 2.5 million for each sample. Each CDR3 protein gets one entry after TCRdb re-called the 5' RACE reads with MiXCR. This sample yields approximately 850,000 distinct CDR3 sequences, of which roughly 60% are seen a single time; 22% belongs to the top ten. As to this clonotype: Its antigen is as yet unknown.

Per the germline V gene, CDR1 is DFQATT and CDR2 is SNEGSKA (reference sequence). CDR3 length equals 13 residues. V was shortened by 6 bases and J by 2 bases, with 14 bases between the two germline ends. This chain joins TRBV20-1 and TRBJ2-7; D call uncertain. Sequencing was performed on blood. The source of this sequence is a man between 25 and 39 years old in good health. The DNA for the CDR3 is TGCAGTGCCCTCCCCGTGGCAGCCTACGAGCAGTACTTC. Its protein product is CSALPVAAYEQYF.